This record concerns one T cell receptor (beta chain) sequence. Every subset's genomic DNA went evenly onto several immunoSEQ plates. Profiling relied on immunoSEQ multiplex PCR, and the TCRdb table lists in-frame clones only, not all of them. The sample records under 600,000 clones, around three quarters being singletons. This record belongs to a study of shared clonotypes between healthy human individuals. Among the donors, all were Caucasian adults who lived in Nashville, Tennessee. The germline CDR1 and CDR2 sequences are SGHNT and YENEEA. CDR3 length: 15 residues. With 5 bases removed from V and 1 base from J, the gap between germline ends came to 12 bases.

The clonotype originates from a middle-aged woman in good health. Some clones in this sample may be carry-over from other donors' samples. This sequence joins TRBV11-3 and TRBJ2-1; D gene ambiguous. Sample: PBMCs. CDR3 nucleotide sequence: TGTGCCAGCAGCCGCGACTCAACATCCTACAATGAGCAGTTCTTC. The encoded protein is CASSRDSTSYNEQFF.